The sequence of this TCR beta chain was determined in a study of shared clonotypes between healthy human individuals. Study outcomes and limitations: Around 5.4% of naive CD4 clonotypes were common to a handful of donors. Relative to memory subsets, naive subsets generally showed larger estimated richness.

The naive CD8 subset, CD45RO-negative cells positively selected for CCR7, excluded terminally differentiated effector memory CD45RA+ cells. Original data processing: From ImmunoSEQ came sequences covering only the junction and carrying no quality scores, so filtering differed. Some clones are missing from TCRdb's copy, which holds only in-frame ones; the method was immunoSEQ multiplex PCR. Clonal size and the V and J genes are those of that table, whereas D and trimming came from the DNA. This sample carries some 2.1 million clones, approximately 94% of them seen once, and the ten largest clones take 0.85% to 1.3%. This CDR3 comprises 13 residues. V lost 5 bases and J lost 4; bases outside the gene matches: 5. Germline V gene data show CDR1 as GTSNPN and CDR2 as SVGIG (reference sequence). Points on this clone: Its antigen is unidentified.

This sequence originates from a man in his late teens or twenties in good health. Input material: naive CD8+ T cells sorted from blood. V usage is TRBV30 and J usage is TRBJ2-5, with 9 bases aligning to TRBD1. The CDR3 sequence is CAWSQGAGETQYF. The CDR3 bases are TGTGCCTGGTCACAGGGGGCGGGAGAGACCCAGTACTTC.